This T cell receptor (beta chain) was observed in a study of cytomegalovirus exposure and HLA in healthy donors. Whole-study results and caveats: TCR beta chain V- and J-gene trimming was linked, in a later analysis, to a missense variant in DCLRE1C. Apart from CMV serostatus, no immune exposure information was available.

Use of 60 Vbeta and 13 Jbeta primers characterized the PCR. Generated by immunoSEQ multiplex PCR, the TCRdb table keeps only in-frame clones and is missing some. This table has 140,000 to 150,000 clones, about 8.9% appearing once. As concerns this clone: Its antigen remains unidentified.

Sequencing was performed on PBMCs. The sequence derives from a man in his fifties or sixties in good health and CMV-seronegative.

Written as DNA, the CDR3 is TGTGCCAGCAGTTCAGGACAGGGAATCAATGAGCAGTTCTTC. Translation: CASSSGQGINEQFF. The chain carries TRBV7-3 and TRBJ2-1; 8 bases agree with TRBD1. The CDR3 spans 14 residues. V was pared by 6 bases and J by 6 bases, with 7 bases of the junction left unmatched. The germline gives CDR1 SGHTA, CDR2 FQGTGA.